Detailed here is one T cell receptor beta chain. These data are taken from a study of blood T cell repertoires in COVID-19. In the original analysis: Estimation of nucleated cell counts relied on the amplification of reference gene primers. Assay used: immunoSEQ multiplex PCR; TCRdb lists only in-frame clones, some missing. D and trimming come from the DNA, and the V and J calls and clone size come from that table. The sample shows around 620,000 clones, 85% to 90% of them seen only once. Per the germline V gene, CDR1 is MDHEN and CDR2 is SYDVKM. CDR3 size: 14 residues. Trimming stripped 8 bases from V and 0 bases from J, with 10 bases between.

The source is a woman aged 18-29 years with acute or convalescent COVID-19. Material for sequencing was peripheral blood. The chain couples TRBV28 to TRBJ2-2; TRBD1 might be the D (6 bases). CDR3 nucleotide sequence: TGTGCCAGCTGGGCAGGGGCGAACACCGGGGAGCTGTTTTTT. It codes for CASWAGANTGELFF.